Given below is one T cell receptor (beta chain) in context. No antigen is known for it. No per-base quality is available; no much larger clone lies one base away. These data belong to a study of blood T cell repertoires in COVID-19 (dated by TCRdb to 2018 to 2021). With respect to the entire study: Samples from collaborators originated in the United States, Italy and Spain and spanned both the acute and convalescent phases of COVID-19. The prospective study material was composed of cDNA or gDNA derived from T cells, B-cell-depleted T cells, or PBMCs. The repertoires were made available in a free public database intended to serve as a resource for research on the immune response to SARS-CoV-2. Where HLA class I and class II types were available, the types were taken from metadata supplied by the sample provider, not from assay-based typing. The samples were drawn from the first 160 participants of the ongoing ImmuneRACE study and from under 1,500 subjects provided by 6 global collaborators. The dataset comprised deeply sampled blood TCRbeta repertoires from subjects exposed to, actively infected with, or recovered from COVID-19. A de-identified subject ID, COVID-19 status, age in years and sex were almost always included in the sample metadata.

Whole blood was collected in K2EDTA tubes by collaborating institutions according to the institutions' own protocols. For TCRbeta analysis, collaborator samples were shipped as frozen whole blood, as isolated PBMCs, or as DNA extracted from either sample type. TCRbeta CDR3 regions were amplified from genomic DNA by means of the immunoSEQ Assay, a bias-controlled multiplex PCR. Regarding the original processing steps: Nucleated cell counts per sample were estimated from amplification of reference gene primers within the assay. To quantify the absolute abundance of each unique TCRbeta CDR3 rearrangement, sequence reads were collapsed and filtered. For each sample, productive Simpson clonality was calculated as the square root of Simpson's diversity index across productive rearrangements. As stored in TCRdb, this immuneACCESS dataset retains in-frame rearrangements with V and J assigned. A fraction of the clones does not appear; measured against another copy, unresolved V genes explain less than half of the discrepancy, and the remainder lacks a known reason. The V and J calls and clone size are taken from that table; D and trimming were inferred from the DNA. This sample gives around 60,000 clones in total; around 90% of them show up just once. Of the sample, 3.5% falls within the top ten clones.

Findings and caveats that apply to the study as a whole: The quantity of clinical and demographic metadata differed by source and by participant and was supplied without curation.

CDR1 SGDLS and CDR2 YYNGEE are derived from the germline V gene. The V and J ends are trimmed by 0 bases and 7 bases, leaving 19 bases between them. The CDR3 sequence holds 16 residues, the cysteine and phenylalanine included. The kept DNA is CDR3 alone, 48 bases in frame from the first base. The sequence came from a man aged 45-65 years with active COVID-19. The sequenced sample consisted of peripheral blood. The rearrangement combines TRBV9 with TRBJ1-2, with the D gene too uncertain to name. The nucleotides are TGTGCCAGCAGCGTAGCAGTCATGAGTAGCGGTGGTGGCTACACCTTC. This yields the protein CASSVAVMSSGGGYTF.